This passage covers 28 T cell receptor beta chains from one sample sequenced in a study of human T cells and chemical hapten exposure. Time point in this sample: patch test 3, about 24 weeks after DPC sensitization. Treatment defined: therapeutic diphenylcyclopropenone sensitization with weekly scalp DPC. The total RNA was obtained from whole blood that was not fractionated. TCRdb called the RACE reads again in MiXCR, with one record for every CDR3 protein. The repertoire holds some 36,000 distinct CDR3 sequences, 9.5% seen once, with 20% to 30% in the top ten. The source material was whole blood, sampled in connection with sensitization to the hapten diphenylcyclopropenone (DPC). These receptors all stem from a man over 45 with alopecia areata. Some clones in this sample may be carry-over from other donors' samples.

This clonotype was picked up many times. The rearrangement links TRBV12-3 or TRBV12-4 to TRBJ1-6; 8 nucleotides agree with TRBD1. V was pared by 7 bases and J by 9 bases, with 8 bases of the junction left unmatched. The CDR3 extends over 14 amino acids. CDR3 bases: TGTGCCAGCATAAGAACAGGGGGAGGTTCACCCCTCCACTTT. Residues: CASIRTGGGSPLHF.

This clonotype came up a few times. This sequence joins TRBV6-2 or TRBV6-3 and TRBJ2-7; no reliable D call. This CDR3 is 16 amino acids long. The V end was cut by 4 bases, the J end by 2 bases, with 18 bases between. Germline V lookup: CDR1 MNHEY, CDR2 SVGEGT. The CDR3 coding sequence is TGTGCCAGCAGTTCCTCGGATGGCCCTGTCCCCTACGAGCAGTACTTC. This gives the protein CASSSSDGPVPYEQYF.

Only a few counts were recorded for this clonotype. The chain couples TRBV6-2 or TRBV6-3 to TRBJ1-1, with unresolved D. Trimming took off 7 bases at V and 5 bases at J, with 11 bases between the two ends. The CDR3 consists of 12 residues. Germline loops: CDR1 MNHEY, CDR2 SVGEGT. The CDR3 DNA reads as TGTGCCAGCAAGCCTCAGGATACTGAAGCTTTCTTT. It yields the protein CASKPQDTEAFF.

This clonotype was seen at least ten times. The gene calls are TRBV28 and TRBJ1-4, with unresolved D. The CDR3 is 13 residues long. Deletions cut 3 bases from V and 4 bases from J, with 6 bases between. Looked up from germline, CDR1 is MDHEN and CDR2 is SYDVKM. The CDR3 is CASSFNSNEKLFF. As DNA, the CDR3 is TGTGCCAGCAGTTTTAACAGTAATGAAAAACTGTTTTTT.

This clonotype was counted ten times or more. The rearrangement links TRBV28 to TRBJ2-5, with a weak D call TRBD2 (5 bases). Germline CDR1 is MDHEN and CDR2 is SYDVKM. CDR3 size: 12 residues. Trimming removed 4 bases from V and 6 bases from J, with 9 bases in between. The CDR3 loop reads CASSSGEQTQYF. CDR3 DNA: TGTGCCAGCAGTTCCGGGGAACAGACCCAGTACTTC. The full variable domain, its missing parts supplied by reference TRBV28 and TRBJ2-5, is DVKVTQSSRYLVKRTGEKVFLECVQDMDHENMFWYRQDPGLGLRLIYFSYDVKMKEKGDIPEGYSVSREKKERFSLILESASTNQTSMYLCASSSGEQTQYFGPGTRLLVL.

The V gene is TRBV11-2, the J gene TRBJ1-5; possible D gene TRBD1, 6 bases. Trimming left V 3 bases short and J 0 bases short, with 12 bases between. Germline loops: CDR1 SGHAT, CDR2 FQNNGV. The CDR3 covers 16 residues. The CDR3 nucleotides read TGTGCCAGCAGCTTCTCGGGGGCTGATAGCAATCAGCCCCAGCATTTT. Translated, it gives CASSFSGADSNQPQHF.

This clonotype was counted many times. Here the CDR3 reads CASSFRVMTGNTIYF. DNA for the CDR3: TGTGCCAGCAGCTTCAGGGTTATGACCGGAAACACCATATATTTT. The rearrangement uses TRBV5-8 and TRBJ1-3; the D gene is possibly TRBD1 (5 bases). The CDR3 extends over 15 amino acids. The germline V gene has CDR1 SGHTS and CDR2 YDEGEE. V lost 2 bases, J lost 4 bases, and 13 bases lay in between.

A few counts support this clonotype. The V and J genes are TRBV2 and TRBJ2-1; no firm D call. Looked up from germline, CDR1 is SNHLY and CDR2 is FYNNEI. V was clipped by 3 bases and J by 4 bases, with 10 bases between them. The CDR3 has 14 amino acids. The CDR3 DNA is TGTGCCAGCAGTGAGTTGCGCGTATACAATGAGCAGTTCTTC. Translating it yields CASSELRVYNEQFF.

This clonotype has a count of ten or more. The genes are TRBV20-1 and TRBJ2-7, with TRBD2 matching over 9 bases. This CDR3 region has 14 residues. The germline gives CDR1 DFQATT, CDR2 SNEGSKA (reference sequence). With 1 base clipped from V and 2 bases from J, the junction kept 3 bases outside the gene matches. The CDR3 spells CSARVAGATYEQYF. The CDR3 DNA reads as TGCAGTGCTAGAGTAGCGGGGGCCACCTACGAGCAGTACTTC.

This clonotype showed up many times. The chain uses TRBV12-3 or TRBV12-4 and TRBJ2-1; D is perhaps TRBD2 (6 bases). The CDR3 runs to 15 residues. V lost 6 bases, J lost 0 bases, and 12 bases lay in between. The CDR3 sequence is CASRFSGSSYNEQFF. The CDR3 nucleotides are TGTGCCAGCAGATTTAGCGGTAGCTCCTACAATGAGCAGTTCTTC.

This clonotype was recorded at least ten times. The rearrangement joins TRBV10-3 to TRBJ2-3; D might be TRBD2 (5 bases). The length of the CDR3 is 15 residues. Germline values: CDR1 ENHRY, CDR2 SYGVKD. V gave up 4 bases and J gave up 4 bases, with 15 bases separating them. CDR3 sequence reads: CAISAPGPGADTQYF. The CDR3 bases are TGTGCCATCAGTGCCCCCGGGCCCGGGGCAGATACGCAGTATTTT.

This clonotype was recorded at least ten times. CDR3 sequence: CSVDLGGEQYF. The CDR3 bases are TGCAGCGTTGACCTAGGGGGCGAGCAGTACTTC. The chain carries TRBV29-1 and TRBJ2-7; the D gene is possibly TRBD1 (6 bases). Germline-derived CDR1 and CDR2 are SQVTM and ANQGSEA. Trimming shortened V by 3 bases and J by 6 bases, and 9 bases separated the two germline ends. The CDR3 extends over 11 amino acids.

The rearrangement links TRBV7-2 to TRBJ2-7, with D possibly TRBD2 on 5 matching bases. Trimming pared 5 bases from V and 4 bases from J, leaving 21 bases between. CDR3 length: 16 amino acids. Germline V gene sequence: CDR1 SGHTA, CDR2 FQGNSA. CDR3 sequence: CASSNPIEVSEYEQYF. DNA for the CDR3: TGTGCCAGCAGCAACCCGATCGAGGTTAGCGAGTACGAGCAGTACTTC.

This clonotype was picked up a small number of times. V usage is TRBV6-4 and J usage is TRBJ2-3; 11 positions match TRBD1. Germline CDR1 MRHNA, CDR2 SNTAGT. The CDR3 is made up of 14 amino acids. The trim removed 3 bases at V and 4 bases at J, leaving 0 bases unmatched. For the CDR3, the DNA is TGTGCCAGCAGTGAGGGACAGGGGGCAGATACGCAGTATTTT. Translation gives CASSEGQGADTQYF.

This clonotype came up many times. The V gene is TRBV7-9, the J gene TRBJ2-3, with TRBD2 identical over 7 bases. Germline loops: CDR1 SEHNR, CDR2 FQNEAQ (reference sequence). Trimming removed 2 bases from V and 0 bases from J; junction bases left unmatched: 14. CDR3 size: 19 residues. CDR3 in amino acids: CASSLRPSSGLSSTDTQYF. CDR3 DNA sequence: TGTGCCAGCAGCTTAAGACCTTCTAGCGGCCTTTCTAGCACAGATACGCAGTATTTT.

This clonotype was detected many times. V and J are TRBV18 and TRBJ1-4; the D is unclear. V lost 0 bases and J 7 bases, leaving 12 bases between the germline ends. There are 15 residues in the CDR3. The V gene's germline CDR1 is KGHSH and CDR2 LQKENI. The CDR3 spells CASSPPERVREKLFF. CDR3 DNA: TGTGCCAGCTCACCACCGGAGAGGGTTCGTGAAAAACTGTTTTTT.

This clonotype is a singleton in its sample. J is TRBJ1-1 and V is TRBV12-3 or TRBV12-4, with D possibly TRBD1 on 6 matching bases. CDR3 length: 14 amino acids. The V end was cut by 5 bases, the J end by 1 base, with 11 bases between. CDR3 in amino acids: CASSPQGTNTEAFF. As DNA, the CDR3 is TGTGCCAGCAGTCCTCAGGGGACGAACACTGAAGCTTTCTTT.

For this clonotype: Sequence at one end of the junction differs from germline and may be a read error. The CDR3 region has the DNA TGTGCCAGCAGCAAAGAGGGACAGGGGTGGCAGCCCCAGCATTTT. It codes for CASSKEGQGWQPQHF. This chain joins TRBV3-1 and TRBJ1-5; 10 bases agree with TRBD1. Looked up from germline, CDR1 is LGHDT and CDR2 is YNNKEL (reference sequence). The CDR3 extends over 15 amino acids.

This chain connects TRBV15 to TRBJ2-3, with D unresolved. This CDR3 spans 13 amino acids. CDR1 LNHNV and CDR2 YYDKDF come from the germline V gene (reference sequence). V lost 1 base and J lost 2, with 4 bases in between. Written as DNA, the CDR3 is TGTGCCACCAGCAGAGCTGTCACAGATACGCAGTATTTT. This sequence encodes CATSRAVTDTQYF.

This clonotype was counted many times. The chain has TRBV7-9 and TRBJ2-7; 9 bases align to TRBD2. CDR1 and CDR2 (germline): SEHNR, FQNEAQ (reference sequence). This CDR3 is 16 amino acids long. The J segment lost 0 bases and the V segment lost 4 bases, leaving 7 bases of the junction unmatched. The CDR3 loop reads CASSSPGGRASYEQYF. CDR3 sequence (DNA): TGTGCCAGCAGCTCCCCGGGCGGGAGGGCCTCCTACGAGCAGTACTTC.

This clonotype was seen only a few times. The chain links TRBV20-1 to TRBJ2-3; D could derive from TRBD1 or TRBD2 (5 bases each). From germline, CDR1 is DFQATT and CDR2 SNEGSKA (reference sequence). This CDR3 comprises 14 residues. Trimming pared 4 bases from V and 2 bases from J, leaving 13 bases between. CDR3 nucleotides: TGCAGTGCTACGGGGCAGAAAAACACAGATACGCAGTATTTT. Translating gives CSATGQKNTDTQYF.

This clonotype was picked up one time. Since a much larger clone is just one base distant, this may be a read error. The V gene is TRBV3-1, the J gene TRBJ2-7, with 7 bases aligning to TRBD1. CDR3 length equals 15 residues. Germline V lookup: CDR1 LGHDT, CDR2 YNNKEL (reference sequence). J lost 4 bases, V lost 1 base, and 7 bases had no gene match. In DNA, the CDR3 is TGTGCCAGCAGCCAAGCGACGGGACAGACATACGAGCAGTACTTC. Amino acid sequence: CASSQATGQTYEQYF.

This rearrangement joins TRBV6-2 or TRBV6-3 to TRBJ2-7, with D possibly TRBD1 on 6 matching bases. Germline lookup yields CDR1 MNHEY and CDR2 SVGEGT. CDR3 length: 13 residues. V dropped 6 bases and J dropped 3 bases, with 12 bases sitting between them. The CDR3 protein is CASSIQGIYEQYF. CDR3 in DNA: TGTGCCAGCAGCATACAGGGAATCTACGAGCAGTACTTC.

This clonotype was seen at least ten times. The chain employs TRBV2 and TRBJ2-1; 11 bases map to TRBD2. The CDR3 has 14 residues. V trimming: 6 bases; J trimming: 9 bases; junction bases outside the gene matches: 7. Per germline, CDR1 SNHLY and CDR2 FYNNEI. CDR3 DNA: TGTGCCAGCAGCGACGGGCTAGCGGGAGGTGAGCAGTTCTTC. As protein: CASSDGLAGGEQFF.

This clonotype came up many times. This chain links TRBV12-3 or TRBV12-4 with TRBJ2-3; maybe TRBD1 (6 bases). This CDR3 is 15 amino acids long. Trimming removed 9 bases from V and 1 base from J, with 17 bases in between. This CDR3 reads CASTGQPRGTDTQYF. The CDR3 nucleotides read TGTGCCAGTACCGGACAGCCTAGAGGCACAGATACGCAGTATTTT.

This clonotype was picked up many times. CDR3 bases: TGCGCCAGCAGCCCTACAGGGGACCCGGGGCAGCCCCAGCATTTT. Encoded protein: CASSPTGDPGQPQHF. V usage is TRBV5-1 and J usage is TRBJ1-5; 7 bases are shared with TRBD1. This CDR3 has 15 residues. Germline V lookup: CDR1 SGHRS, CDR2 YFSETQ. Unmatched junction bases numbered 11, after V lost 4 bases and J lost 7 bases.

This clonotype was detected many times. J is TRBJ2-7 and V is TRBV29-1; D is undetermined. Trimming removed 4 bases at V and 2 bases at J, with 6 bases between. Germline values: CDR1 SQVTM, CDR2 ANQGSEA. CDR3 length: 11 residues. CDR3 coding DNA: TGCAGCGTTGGGGTTGCCTACGAGCAGTACTTC. It yields the protein CSVGVAYEQYF.

This clonotype appeared many times. The rearrangement links TRBV11-2 to TRBJ2-5, with D possibly TRBD2 on 5 matching bases. Germline V gives CDR1 SGHAT, CDR2 FQNNGV. CDR3 length equals 13 residues. Trimming removed 5 bases at V and 2 bases at J, with 9 bases between. The CDR3: CASSRERQETQYF. Here the CDR3 DNA reads TGTGCCAGCAGCCGCGAGCGGCAAGAGACCCAGTACTTC.